This TCR beta chain is drawn from a study of cytomegalovirus exposure and HLA in healthy donors (dated by TCRdb to about 2017). A note on the overall study: According to an earlier analysis of 587 of the donors, about 179 million T cells yielded 120 million or so unique TCR beta sequences and approximately 280 Gb of sequence data. Roughly 300 gigabases of sequencing data and 80 million or so unique TCR sequences were included in an early release covering roughly 700 HLA-typed donors. Of the roughly 400 genotyped donors, roughly 85% fell in the genetic ancestry cluster associated with self-reported Caucasian donors. The study was designed to test whether signatures of past pathogen exposure could be identified by cataloging public T cell receptors. The study used immunosequencing to profile the T cell repertoires of 600 to 850 subjects and linked those repertoires to cytomegalovirus serostatus. A separate validation cohort of roughly 130 different subjects was used in addition to the roughly 720-subject first cohort. The study combined high-throughput TCR immunosequencing, statistical association of individual TCRs with disease status, and machine learning to predict cytomegalovirus infection status. A later analysis re-examined previously published TCR beta repertoires from several hundred donors and added high-resolution HLA genotyping to investigate patterns of TCR occurrence. Rather than drawing on any new phenotypic data, the later analysis identified candidate immune exposures from TCR beta sequences and the way those sequences occurred across donors. In an earlier analysis of over 550 of the donors, high-throughput TCR beta sequencing was used to judge whether each TCR beta V gene segment behaved as functional or pseudogenic. Donor age, sex, ethnicity and CMV serostatus were compiled alongside the repertoire data. A later genetic analysis took genome-wide SNP genotypes for about three fifths of the 666 donors and used that subset as a discovery cohort. All discovery cohort repertoires had been generated using a single sequencing platform. HLA typing covered class I and class II loci at four-digit resolution. Typing coverage differed by locus: A, B, C, DRB1 and DQB1 were typed in roughly 629-640 donors, DQA1 in about 550, DPA1 in around 610, and DPB1 in roughly 450. About five DR-DQ haplotypes were handled as single units for association and clustering, since linkage in the cohort was strong. Among under 450 genotyped donors of the cohort, an average of around 240,000 unique TCR beta nucleotide sequences were sequenced per donor, 15% to 20% of them non-productive.

To note about this clone: Its antigen is still unknown.

Libraries were made using the immunoSEQ multiplex PCR assay. The multiplex PCR relied on a mix of 60 forward primers for TCR Vbeta segments and 13 reverse primers for TCR Jbeta segments. The CDR3 region of rearranged TCR beta genes was amplified from genomic DNA by a multiplex PCR assay. On the Illumina HiSeq System, the amplified TCR beta libraries were sequenced as 87-base-pair reads. From the authors' description of their analysis: A later analysis counted 65 million to 90 million unique TCR beta chains across the 550 to 800 repertoires, and roughly 11 million of these chains were shared by at least two donors. To remove PCR and sequencing errors, raw reads were error-corrected and collapsed into unique sequences using a nearest-neighbor algorithm that merged closely related sequences. V, D and J gene segments were assigned by aligning CDR3 sequences to IMGT reference sequences. Each retained sequence needed at least a six-nucleotide match to both a V gene segment and a J gene segment. Rearrangements were called productive when the CDR3 lacked stop codons and stayed in frame with V and J; all others were non-productive. CDR3 was defined according to IMGT convention as the region running from the second conserved V-encoded cysteine to the conserved J-encoded phenylalanine. The earlier analysis of about 560 of the donors excluded any sequence lacking an unambiguous match to a single V gene segment. In an earlier analysis of several hundred of the donors, V segments were called functional above 56.7% productive rearrangements and were called segregating when the between-donor standard deviation exceeded 5%. A statistical classification framework was developed to diagnose cytomegalovirus status using the catalog of TCR beta chain sequences. A later analysis assigned V and J genes by comparing TCR nucleotide sequences with IMGT/GENE-DB human TR gene sequences. Using the TCRdist pipeline, a later analysis assigned CDR3 sequences along with most-parsimonious VDJ recombination scenarios. In a later analysis, every TCR beta chain was defined by the combination of its CDR3 amino acid sequence and its V-gene family, and reads without a unique V-gene family were dropped. As a way to deal with suspected cross-contamination and a sequencing artifact, a later analysis dropped 450 to 700 nucleotide sequences that were highly shared and had low generation probability. A later analysis calculated a clonal expansion index for each public chain from normalized within-repertoire ranks of inferred template counts. In a later analysis, generation probabilities were computed with a VDJ recombination model fitted to out-of-frame rearrangements, and the resulting probabilities were checked against IGoR. In a later analysis, hypergeometric tests were used to score TCR-TCR, TCR-HLA and TCR-CMV co-occurrence, with a repertoire-size bias correction applied to TCR pairs. To estimate false discovery rates, a later analysis permuted the HLA or CMV assignments 20 times. In a later analysis, co-occurring TCRs were grouped with DBSCAN, and TCRdist sequence similarity was added when clustering was performed within HLA-allele-positive subsets. Co-occurrence clustering excluded repertoires with fewer than 30,000 or more than 120,000 public chains, plus five with anomalous nucleotide sharing. As stored in TCRdb, this immuneACCESS dataset retains in-frame rearrangements with V and J assigned. A fraction of the clones does not appear; measured against another copy, unresolved V genes explain less than half of the discrepancy, and the remainder lacks a known reason. The D gene and trimming were derived from the DNA, and the V and J assignments and clone size from that table. The sample's table covers some 72,000 clones. Approximately 5% of the sample is held by the ten biggest clonotypes.

What the work shows at the level of the full study, not this receptor alone: According to a later analysis, most CMV-associated TCR beta chains appeared to be HLA-restricted, and the HLA associations seemed to be driven largely by CMV exposure. Sequencing depth was assumed to be roughly uniform across donors in the presence/absence analyses, though that assumption may not hold. A later analysis associated about 17,000 TCR beta sequences with specific HLA alleles at a false discovery rate of 0.05. Compared with the 666-donor mean, donors in an Asian-associated ancestry cluster had fewer N-insertions in productive TCRs, according to a later genetic analysis. For the cohort, immune exposure information was limited to CMV serostatus. A group of highly shared sequence variants was considered likely to be a technical artifact of the sequencing pipeline. The authors suggested that the approach could potentially be generalized to other disease states and immunological phenotypes. A further reported finding was that TCR beta sequences accurately predicted the HLA-A and HLA-B alleles for most subjects in the first cohort. In a later analysis, HLA-associated TCR beta chains were found to be more clonally expanded and to have lower generation probabilities than equally common non-associated chains. A few of the identified cytomegalovirus-associated TCR beta chains were confirmed in vitro to be specific for cytomegalovirus antigens. The study listed 150 to 200 TCR beta chains as associated with cytomegalovirus. An earlier analysis of 587 of the donors showed that most TCR beta V segments appeared in productive rearrangements either about 87% or about 30% of the time, which broadly matched IMGT annotations. Some IMGT-functional V segments, including TRBV6-2 and TRBV6-3, could not be distinguished by the 87-base-pair reads and were therefore excluded. An association between a missense DCLRE1C variant and V-gene and J-gene trimming of TCR beta chains was found in a later genetic analysis and replicated in an independent cohort. In this cohort, only TCR beta chains were sequenced, and detectable features were limited by the absence of alpha or paired-chain data. Cytomegalovirus status was reported to be diagnosed by the classifier with high specificity and sensitivity in both the original and validation cohorts. The earlier analysis of approximately 560 of the donors excluded over 15 rarely observed V segments, including chromosome 9 orphons, because counts were too low. When HLA alleles, especially DR and DQ, strongly co-occurred, TCR associations were difficult to assign to individual alleles. In a later analysis, TCR association rates were found to vary across HLA loci, with the most associated TCRs seen for DRB1 alleles and the fewest for HLA-C alleles. While some public TCRs were present in many individuals, most TCR sequences turned up only very rarely across donors. A later analysis reported that several top co-occurrence clusters appeared linked to parvovirus B19, influenza, CMV and Epstein-Barr virus. HLA typing was unavailable for some donors at each locus, so association tests used only the typed subset. Correlated functional status among segregating V segments might reflect linkage disequilibrium, but an unknown experimental factor could not be ruled out.

Spanning cysteine to phenylalanine, the CDR3 consists of 16 amino acids. The entry retains the CDR3 DNA only, 48 bases that are in frame from base 1. In the germline V gene, CDR1 corresponds to SGHTA and CDR2 to FQGNSA. V lost 1 base and J lost 5 bases, and the count of bases not matched to a germline gene is 7. In total, just over 650 healthy bone marrow donors made up the cohort. At the time of sampling, all cohort members were nominally healthy, though unrecorded immune exposures were likely present. The donor tested CMV seronegative, placing the donor among the roughly 340 seronegative members of the cohort. Each donor provided a peripheral blood sample, and peripheral blood mononuclear cells were used for TCR beta sequencing. Genomic DNA was extracted from the blood cell samples with the Qiagen DNeasy Blood Extraction Kit.

The chain is encoded by TRBV7-2 joined to TRBJ1-1, with 10 bases aligning to TRBD1. The source of this sequence is a man between 35 and 55 years old in good health and CMV-seronegative. The specimen was PBMCs. The nucleotide sequence is given as TGTGCCAGCAGCTTAGTCCCGGGACAGGGGAGGACTGAAGCTTTCTTT. It is translated as CASSLVPGQGRTEAFF.